This TCR beta chain was obtained from a study of Ad26.COV2.S vaccination and SARS-CoV-2 variants. Study overall: Once, or twice with 56 days between doses, Ad26.COV2.S was given intramuscularly.

Documented treatment: 19 received Ad26.COV2.S at low or high dose, single or two shots; about 5 received placebo; per-sample allocation not given. Sampling occurred on day 63 after the first vaccine or placebo injection. Germline CDR1 is SEHNR and CDR2 is FQNEAQ (reference sequence). The CDR3 consists of 18 residues. J lost 10 bases, V lost 5 bases, and 22 bases had no gene match. The table came from immunoSEQ multiplex PCR; TCRdb's copy has only in-frame clones and leaves some out. The data contain roughly 500,000 clones, approximately 90% of them singletons. This specimen consisted of peripheral blood, obtained in a trial of Ad26.COV2.S vaccine versus placebo. The V gene is TRBV7-9, the J gene TRBJ1-4; 7 positions match TRBD1. The sequence came from a person between 18 and 65 years old who received the Ad26.COV2.S COVID-19 vaccine or a placebo. The CDR3 protein is CASSTPTPQQGRVGKLFF. CDR3 bases: TGTGCCAGCAGCACGCCTACCCCACAACAGGGGAGGGTAGGAAAACTGTTTTTT.